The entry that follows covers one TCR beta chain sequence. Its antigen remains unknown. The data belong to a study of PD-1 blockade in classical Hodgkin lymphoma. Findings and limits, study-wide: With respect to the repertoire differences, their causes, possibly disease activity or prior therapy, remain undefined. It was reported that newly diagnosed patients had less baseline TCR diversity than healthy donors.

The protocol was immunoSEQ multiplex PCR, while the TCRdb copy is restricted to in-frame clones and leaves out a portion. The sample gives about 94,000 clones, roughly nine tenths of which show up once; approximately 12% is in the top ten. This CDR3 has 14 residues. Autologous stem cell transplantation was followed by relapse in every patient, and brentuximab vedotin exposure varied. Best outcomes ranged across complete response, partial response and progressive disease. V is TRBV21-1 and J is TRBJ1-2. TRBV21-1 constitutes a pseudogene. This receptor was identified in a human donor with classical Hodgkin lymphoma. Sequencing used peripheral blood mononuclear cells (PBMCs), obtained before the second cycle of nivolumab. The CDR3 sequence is CASSKGLWGYGYTF. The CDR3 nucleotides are TGTGCCAGCAGCAAAGGCTTGTGGGGCTATGGCTACACCTTC.